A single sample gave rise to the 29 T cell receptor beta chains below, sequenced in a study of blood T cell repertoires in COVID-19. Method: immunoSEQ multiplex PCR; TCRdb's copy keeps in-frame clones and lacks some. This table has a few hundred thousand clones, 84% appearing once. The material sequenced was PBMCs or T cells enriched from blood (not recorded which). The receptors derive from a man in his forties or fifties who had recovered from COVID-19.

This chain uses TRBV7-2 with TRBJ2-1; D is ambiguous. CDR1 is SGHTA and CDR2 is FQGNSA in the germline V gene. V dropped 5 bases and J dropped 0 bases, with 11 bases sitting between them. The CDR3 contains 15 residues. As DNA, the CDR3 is TGTGCCAGCAGCCCCCTCGGGTCCTCCTACAATGAGCAGTTCTTC. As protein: CASSPLGSSYNEQFF.

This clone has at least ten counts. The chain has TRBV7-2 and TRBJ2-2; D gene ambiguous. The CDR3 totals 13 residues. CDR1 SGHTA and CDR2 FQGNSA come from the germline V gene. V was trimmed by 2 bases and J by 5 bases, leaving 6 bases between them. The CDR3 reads CASSLTVTGELFF. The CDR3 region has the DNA TGTGCCAGCAGCTTAACGGTTACCGGGGAGCTGTTTTTT.

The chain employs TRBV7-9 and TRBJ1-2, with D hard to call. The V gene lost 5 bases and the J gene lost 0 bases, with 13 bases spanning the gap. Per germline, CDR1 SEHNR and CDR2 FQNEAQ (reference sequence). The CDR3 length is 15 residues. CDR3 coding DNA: TGTGCCAGCAGCGGCCAACAGTTAGCTAACTATGGCTACACCTTC. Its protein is CASSGQQLANYGYTF.

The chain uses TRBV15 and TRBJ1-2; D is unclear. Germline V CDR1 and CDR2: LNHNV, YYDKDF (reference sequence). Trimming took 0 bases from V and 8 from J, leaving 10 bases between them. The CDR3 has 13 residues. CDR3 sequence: CATSRDLSGGYTF. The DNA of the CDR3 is TGTGCCACCAGCAGAGATCTGTCCGGGGGCTACACCTTC.

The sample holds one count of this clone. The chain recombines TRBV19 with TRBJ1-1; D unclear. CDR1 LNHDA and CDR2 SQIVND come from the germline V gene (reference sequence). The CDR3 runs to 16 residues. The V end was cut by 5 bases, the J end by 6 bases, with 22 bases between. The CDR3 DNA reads TGTGCCAGTAGTCCCCCGCCGCCGCGCGGGCAGGCTGAAGCTTTCTTT. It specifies CASSPPPPRGQAEAFF.

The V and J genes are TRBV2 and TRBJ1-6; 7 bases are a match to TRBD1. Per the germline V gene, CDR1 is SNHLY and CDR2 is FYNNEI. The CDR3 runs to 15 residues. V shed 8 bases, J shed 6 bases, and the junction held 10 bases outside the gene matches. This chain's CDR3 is CASGPRGQSNSPLHF. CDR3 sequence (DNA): TGTGCCAGCGGCCCCAGGGGACAGAGTAATTCACCCCTCCACTTT.

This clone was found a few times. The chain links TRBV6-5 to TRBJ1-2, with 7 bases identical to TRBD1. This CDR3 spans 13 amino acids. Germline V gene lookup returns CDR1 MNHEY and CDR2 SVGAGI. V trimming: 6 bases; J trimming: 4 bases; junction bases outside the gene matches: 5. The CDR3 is CASSLTGIYGYTF. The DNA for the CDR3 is TGTGCCAGCAGCCTGACAGGGATCTATGGCTACACCTTC.

CDR3 region: CASSQAGQAVLGTDTQYF. Here the CDR3 DNA reads TGTGCCAGCAGTCAGGCGGGACAGGCGGTTCTCGGCACAGATACGCAGTATTTT. The chain combines TRBV13 with TRBJ2-3; 8 bases line up with TRBD1. CDR1 and CDR2 from the germline V gene are PRHDT and FYEKMQ (reference sequence). CDR3 length: 18 residues. V trimming: 6 bases; J trimming: 1 base; junction bases outside the gene matches: 15. The complete variable domain, with remaining parts taken from reference TRBV13 and TRBJ2-3, reads AAGVIQSPRHLIKEKRETATLKCYPIPRHDTVYWYQQGPGQDPQFLISFYEKMQSDKGSIPDRFSAQQFSDYHSELNMSSLELGDSALYFCASSQAGQAVLGTDTQYFGPGTRLTVL.

The CDR3: CASSNWGGPDSPEQYF. The DNA for the CDR3 is TGTGCCAGTAGCAATTGGGGGGGCCCCGACAGTCCAGAGCAGTACTTC. The V call is TRBV19, the J call TRBJ2-7; perhaps TRBD2 as D (7 bases). There are 16 residues in the CDR3. V was clipped by 6 bases and J by 7 bases, with 25 bases between them. Germline CDR1 LNHDA, CDR2 SQIVND (reference sequence). The full variable domain, with the rest looked up from reference TRBV19 and TRBJ2-7, is DGGITQSPKYLFRKEGQNVTLSCEQNLNHDAMYWYRQDPGQGLRLIYYSQIVNDFQKGDIAEGYSVSREKKESFPLTVTSAQKNPTAFYLCASSNWGGPDSPEQYFGPGTRLTVT.

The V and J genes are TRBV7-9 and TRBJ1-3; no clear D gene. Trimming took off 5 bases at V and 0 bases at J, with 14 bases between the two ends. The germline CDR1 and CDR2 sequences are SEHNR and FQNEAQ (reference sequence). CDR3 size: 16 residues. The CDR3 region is CASSTTQRASGNTIYF. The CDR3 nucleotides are TGTGCCAGCAGCACCACGCAGCGAGCCTCTGGAAACACCATATATTTT.

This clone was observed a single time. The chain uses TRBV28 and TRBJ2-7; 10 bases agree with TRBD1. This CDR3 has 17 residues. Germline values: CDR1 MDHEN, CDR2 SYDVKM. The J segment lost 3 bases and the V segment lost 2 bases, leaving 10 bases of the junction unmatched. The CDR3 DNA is TGTGCCAGCAGTTTAATCGGAGGGACAGGGGCCATCTACGAGCAGTACTTC. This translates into CASSLIGGTGAIYEQYF.

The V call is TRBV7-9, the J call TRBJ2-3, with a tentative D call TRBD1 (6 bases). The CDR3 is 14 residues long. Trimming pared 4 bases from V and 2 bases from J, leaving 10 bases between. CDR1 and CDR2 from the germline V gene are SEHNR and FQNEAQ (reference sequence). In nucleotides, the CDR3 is TGTGCCAGCAGCTCCAGGACAGACACAGATACGCAGTATTTT. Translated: CASSSRTDTDTQYF.

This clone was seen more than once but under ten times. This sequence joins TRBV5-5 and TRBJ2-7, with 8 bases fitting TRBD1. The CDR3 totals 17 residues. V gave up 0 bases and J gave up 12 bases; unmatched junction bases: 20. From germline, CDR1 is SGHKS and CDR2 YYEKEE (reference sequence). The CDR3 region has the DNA TGTGCCAGCAGCTTGGCAGGGGGCGTCTACGCAGCCGTTCAGTCGTACTTC. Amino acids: CASSLAGGVYAAVQSYF.

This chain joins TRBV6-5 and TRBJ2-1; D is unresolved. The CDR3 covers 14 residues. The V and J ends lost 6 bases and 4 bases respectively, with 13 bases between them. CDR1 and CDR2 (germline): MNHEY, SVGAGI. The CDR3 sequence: CASRDPGSYNEQFF. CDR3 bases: TGTGCCAGCAGAGACCCAGGATCGTACAATGAGCAGTTCTTC.

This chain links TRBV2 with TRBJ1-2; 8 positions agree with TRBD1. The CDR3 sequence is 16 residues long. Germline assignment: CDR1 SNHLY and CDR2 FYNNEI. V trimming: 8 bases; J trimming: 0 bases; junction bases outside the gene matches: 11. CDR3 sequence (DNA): TGTGCCAGCGTCACCGGGACAGGAGAGGCTAACTATGGCTACACCTTC. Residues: CASVTGTGEANYGYTF.

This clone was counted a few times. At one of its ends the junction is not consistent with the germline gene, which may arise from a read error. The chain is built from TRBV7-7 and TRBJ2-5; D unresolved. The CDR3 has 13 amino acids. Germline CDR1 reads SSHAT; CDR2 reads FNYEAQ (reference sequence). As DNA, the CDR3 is TGTGCTAGCAGCCTAAGACCCGGGGAGACCCAGTACTTC. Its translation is CASSLRPGETQYF.

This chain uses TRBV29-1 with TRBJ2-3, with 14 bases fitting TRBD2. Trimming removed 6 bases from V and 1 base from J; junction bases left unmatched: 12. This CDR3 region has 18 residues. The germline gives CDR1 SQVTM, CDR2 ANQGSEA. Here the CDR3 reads CSVDPWTSGRWGTDTQYF. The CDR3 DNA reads TGCAGCGTCGACCCTTGGACTAGCGGGAGGTGGGGCACAGATACGCAGTATTTT.

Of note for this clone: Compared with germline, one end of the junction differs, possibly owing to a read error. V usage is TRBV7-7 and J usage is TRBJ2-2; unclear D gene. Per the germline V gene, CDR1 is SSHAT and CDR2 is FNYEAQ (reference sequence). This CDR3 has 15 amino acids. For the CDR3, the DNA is TGTGCTAGCAGCCCGGGTGGTCCTGTCACCGGGGAGCTGTTTTTT. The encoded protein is CASSPGGPVTGELFF.

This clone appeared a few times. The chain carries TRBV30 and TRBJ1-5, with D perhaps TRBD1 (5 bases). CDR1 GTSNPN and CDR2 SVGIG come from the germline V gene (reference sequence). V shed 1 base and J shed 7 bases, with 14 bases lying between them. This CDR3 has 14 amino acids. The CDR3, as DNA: TGTGCCTGGAGTGCTTGGGGGGGAGGGCAGCCCCAGCATTTT. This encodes CAWSAWGGGQPQHF.

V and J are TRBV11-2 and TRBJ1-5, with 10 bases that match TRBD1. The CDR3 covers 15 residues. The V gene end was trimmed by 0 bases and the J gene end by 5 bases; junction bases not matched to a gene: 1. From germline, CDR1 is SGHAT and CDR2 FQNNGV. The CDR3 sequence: CASSLEGTGDQPQHF. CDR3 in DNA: TGTGCCAGCAGCTTAGAAGGGACAGGGGATCAGCCCCAGCATTTT.

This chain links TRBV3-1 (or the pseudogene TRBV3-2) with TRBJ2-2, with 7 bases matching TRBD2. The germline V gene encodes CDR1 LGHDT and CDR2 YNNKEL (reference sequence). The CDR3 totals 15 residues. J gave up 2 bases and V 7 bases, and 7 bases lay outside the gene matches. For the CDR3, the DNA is TGTGCCAGCACCCCAGGCGGGGGAAACACCGGGGAGCTGTTTTTT. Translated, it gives CASTPGGGNTGELFF.

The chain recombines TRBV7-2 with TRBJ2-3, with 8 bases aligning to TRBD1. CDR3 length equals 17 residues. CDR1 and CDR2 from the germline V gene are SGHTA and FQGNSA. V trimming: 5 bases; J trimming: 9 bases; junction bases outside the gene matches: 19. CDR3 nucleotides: TGTGCCAGCAGCGCCAGAGGTACACAGGGGGGACCGGCGACGCAGTATTTT. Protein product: CASSARGTQGGPATQYF.

The CDR3 reads CASSLGGANYGYTF. The DNA for the CDR3 is TGCGCCAGCAGCTTAGGGGGGGCCAACTATGGCTACACCTTC. This chain joins TRBV5-1 and TRBJ1-2; the D gene is possibly TRBD1 (6 bases). This CDR3 has 14 amino acids. V was shortened by 2 bases and J by 2 bases, with 10 bases between the two germline ends. The germline gives CDR1 SGHRS, CDR2 YFSETQ.

The CDR3 reads CASSPPAAGVSETQYF. The CDR3 DNA is TGTGCCAGCTCACCACCTGCGGCAGGGGTGTCCGAGACCCAGTACTTC. The rearrangement uses TRBV18 and TRBJ2-5; D perhaps matches TRBD1 (6 bases). The germline CDR1 and CDR2 sequences are KGHSH and LQKENI. V was clipped by 0 bases and J by 5 bases, with 16 bases between them. There are 16 residues in the CDR3.

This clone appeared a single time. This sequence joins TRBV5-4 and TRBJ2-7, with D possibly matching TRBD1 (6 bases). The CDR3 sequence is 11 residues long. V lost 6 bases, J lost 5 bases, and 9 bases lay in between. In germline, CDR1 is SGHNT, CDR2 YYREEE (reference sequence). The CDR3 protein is CASNDRHEQYF. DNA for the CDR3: TGTGCCAGCAACGACAGGCACGAGCAGTACTTC.

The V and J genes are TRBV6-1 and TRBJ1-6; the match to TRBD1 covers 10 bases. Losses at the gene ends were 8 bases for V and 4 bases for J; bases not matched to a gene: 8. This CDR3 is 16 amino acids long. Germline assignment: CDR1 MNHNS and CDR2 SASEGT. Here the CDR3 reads CASRGQGGSYNSPLHF. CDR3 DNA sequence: TGTGCCAGCCGTGGACAGGGGGGATCATATAATTCACCCCTCCACTTT.

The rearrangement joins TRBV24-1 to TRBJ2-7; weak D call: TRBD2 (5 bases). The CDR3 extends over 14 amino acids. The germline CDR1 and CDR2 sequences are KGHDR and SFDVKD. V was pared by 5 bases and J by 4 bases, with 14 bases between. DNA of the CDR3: TGTGCCACCAGTGGATCCGGACTGCCATACGAGCAGTACTTC. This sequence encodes CATSGSGLPYEQYF.

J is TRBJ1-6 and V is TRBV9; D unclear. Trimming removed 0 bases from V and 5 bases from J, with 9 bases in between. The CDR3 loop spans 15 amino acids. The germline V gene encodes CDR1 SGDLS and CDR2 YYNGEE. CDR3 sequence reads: CASSVGAADNSPLHF. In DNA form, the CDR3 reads TGTGCCAGCAGCGTAGGGGCAGCAGATAATTCACCCCTCCACTTT.

CDR3 sequence: CASRPGTGEADTQYF. The CDR3 DNA follows: TGCGCCAGCAGACCCGGGACAGGGGAGGCCGATACGCAGTATTTT. This chain connects TRBV5-1 to TRBJ2-3; 10 bases line up with TRBD1. The germline CDR1 and CDR2 sequences are SGHRS and YFSETQ. The CDR3 runs 15 residues. V was pared by 5 bases and J by 6 bases, with 9 bases of the junction left unmatched.